This note documents a single T cell receptor beta chain sequence. What it binds is not known. The sample is drawn from a study of T cell responses to AZD1222 COVID-19 vaccine. Profiled with immunoSEQ multiplex PCR; TCRdb holds only in-frame clones, not every one. The table lists 110,000 to 150,000 clones, approximately 93% of them singletons. This CDR3 contains 14 residues. The junction had 9 bases not matched to a gene; V was cut back by 6 bases and J by 4 bases. The V gene's germline CDR1 is MNHEY and CDR2 SVGAGI. Whole-study results and caveats: Spike-specific TCR breadth and depth rose after two AZD1222 doses. Seropositive status at baseline applied to only six AZD1222 recipients. Donors skewed white British and female; clonal diversity was possibly underestimated. Across the whole spike, CD4 TCRs peaked at regions 160-218 and 743-854.

The receptor was isolated from an adult in good health. The chain employs TRBV6-5 and TRBJ2-7; 7 positions match TRBD1. The sequencing used peripheral blood, collected on day 0 of AZD1222 vaccination. The CDR3, as DNA: TGTGCCAGCAGCCCCACAGGGGAATCATACGAGCAGTACTTC. Protein: CASSPTGESYEQYF.